Below, 7 T cell receptor beta chains from the same sample are listed, as sequenced in a study of T-cell memory formation after mild COVID-19. TCRdb re-called the 5' RACE reads through MiXCR, storing one row per CDR3 protein. Among nearly 110,000 distinct CDR3 sequences listed, about an eighth were seen once. Material for sequencing was PBMCs or a T cell subset sorted from them (not recorded which). These receptors were obtained from a man younger than 35 who had mild COVID-19 (a few samples of this study predate the infection). Cell type and time point are not known.

CDR3 coding DNA: TGTGCCAGTAGTATAGCGGGGGGGCGGGTAATTCAGCCCCAGCATTTT. Encoded protein: CASSIAGGRVIQPQHF. The V and J genes are TRBV19 and TRBJ1-5, with D possibly matching TRBD1 (6 bases). Per the germline V gene, CDR1 is LNHDA and CDR2 is SQIVND (reference sequence). The length of the CDR3 is 16 residues. Trimming cost V 1 base and J 6 bases, with 16 bases left between them.

There are many counts of this clonotype. This sequence joins TRBV7-9 and TRBJ2-1; D is unclear. From germline, CDR1 is SEHNR and CDR2 FQNEAQ (reference sequence). With 1 base removed from V and 0 bases from J, the gap between germline ends came to 13 bases. This CDR3 spans 17 amino acids. The CDR3 protein is CASSLEAAGSSYNEQFF. DNA for the CDR3: TGTGCCAGCAGCTTAGAGGCAGCCGGTAGCTCCTACAATGAGCAGTTCTTC.

This clonotype was recorded a few times. This rearrangement joins TRBV7-9 to TRBJ1-1, with TRBD1 identical over 8 bases. CDR3 length equals 14 residues. J gave up 8 bases and V 5 bases, and 10 bases lay outside the gene matches. Germline CDR1 is SEHNR and CDR2 is FQNEAQ (reference sequence). The CDR3 DNA follows: TGTGCCAGCAGCAGGGACAGGAGGTCAGAGGAAGCTTTCTTT. Its protein is CASSRDRRSEEAFF.

This clonotype was recorded many times. The chain recombines TRBV5-1 with TRBJ1-1, with 7 nucleotides matching TRBD1. Germline trimming cut 3 bases from V and 4 bases from J; bases unmatched to any gene: 3. CDR1 and CDR2 (germline): SGHRS, YFSETQ. The CDR3 runs to 13 residues. The CDR3 DNA sequence: TGCGCCAGCAGCTCAACAGGGGTCACTGAAGCTTTCTTT. It yields the protein CASSSTGVTEAFF.

The J gene is TRBJ2-7, the V gene TRBV4-3; D gene unclear. Germline-derived CDR1 and CDR2 are LGHNA and YSLEER. The CDR3 runs to 15 residues. V lost 0 bases and J lost 3, with 12 bases in between. CDR3 nucleotide sequence: TGCGCCAGCAGCCAAGACCTCGGAGTGATCTACGAGCAGTACTTC. Its translation is CASSQDLGVIYEQYF.

The CDR3 protein is CASDYRGLNTGELFF. The CDR3 nucleotides are TGTGCCAGCGATTACAGGGGGCTGAACACCGGGGAGCTGTTTTTT. V and J are TRBV7-9 and TRBJ2-2; 9 positions agree with TRBD1. Germline V CDR1 and CDR2: SEHNR, FQNEAQ (reference sequence). The CDR3 consists of 15 residues. Unmatched junction bases numbered 5, after V lost 8 bases and J lost 1 base.

The chain carries TRBV4-2 and TRBJ2-3; perhaps D is TRBD1 or TRBD2 (6 bases each). The CDR3 sequence is 16 residues long. The V end lost 0 bases, the J end lost 2 bases, and 12 bases lay between the germline ends. Per the germline V gene, CDR1 is LGHNA and CDR2 is YNFKEQ. The CDR3 region is CASSQDGGPPTDTQYF. Written as DNA, the CDR3 is TGTGCCAGCAGCCAAGACGGGGGCCCCCCCACAGATACGCAGTATTTT.